This passage covers 24 T cell receptor beta chains from one sample sequenced in a study of T cell responses to AZD1222 COVID-19 vaccine. The repertoire was sequenced with immunoSEQ multiplex PCR; TCRdb's copy has only in-frame clones and lacks some. The sample includes 100,000 to 150,000 clones, over 75% of them seen just once. The material was peripheral blood, obtained on day 0 of AZD1222 vaccination. The receptor set was obtained from an adult in good health.

The gene calls are TRBV29-1 and TRBJ2-1; TRBD1 might be the D (5 bases). Germline V gene lookup returns CDR1 SQVTM and CDR2 ANQGSEA. Trimming removed 5 bases from V and 3 bases from J, with 5 bases in between. CDR3 length equals 11 residues. CDR3 nucleotide sequence: TGCAGCGTTAGGGGCTACAATGAGCAGTTCTTC. The encoded protein is CSVRGYNEQFF.

V usage is TRBV5-1 and J usage is TRBJ2-7; D gene uncertain. Deletions cut 0 bases from V and 0 bases from J, with 7 bases between. The CDR3 runs to 14 residues. Germline values: CDR1 SGHRS, CDR2 YFSETQ. The CDR3 sequence is CASSLGQVSYEQYF. CDR3 nucleotides: TGCGCCAGCAGCTTGGGGCAGGTCTCCTACGAGCAGTACTTC. Full variable domain (missing parts from reference TRBV5-1 and TRBJ2-7): KAGVTQTPRYLIKTRGQQVTLSCSPISGHRSVSWYQQTPGQGLQFLFEYFSETQRNKGNFPGRFSGRQFSNSRSEMNVSTLELGDSALYLCASSLGQVSYEQYFGPGTRLTVT.

J is TRBJ1-3 and V is TRBV5-1, with D perhaps matching TRBD1 (6 bases). Deletions cut 5 bases from V and 1 base from J, with 10 bases between. The CDR3 is made up of 14 amino acids. Per the germline V gene, CDR1 is SGHRS and CDR2 is YFSETQ. Written as DNA, the CDR3 is TGCGCCAGCAGACAAGGGGGATCTGGAAACACCATATATTTT. This encodes CASRQGGSGNTIYF.

The chain combines TRBV6-5 with TRBJ1-4, with 9 bases that match TRBD1. This CDR3 has 14 residues. V shed 6 bases and J 8 bases; nucleotides not matched to a gene: 7. Germline lookup yields CDR1 MNHEY and CDR2 SVGAGI. The CDR3: CASSGGQGYEKLFF. The CDR3 DNA follows: TGTGCCAGCAGCGGGGGACAGGGATACGAAAAACTGTTTTTT.

The rearrangement links TRBV24-1 to TRBJ2-2, with 8 bases that match TRBD1. V shed 2 bases, J shed 7 bases, and the junction held 5 bases outside the gene matches. This CDR3 spans 15 amino acids. Germline CDR1 KGHDR, CDR2 SFDVKD. The CDR3 DNA reads as TGTGCCACCAGTGATTCCAGGGGGCTGGACGGGGAGCTGTTTTTT. It specifies CATSDSRGLDGELFF.

This sequence joins TRBV18 and TRBJ1-1; tentative D call: TRBD1 (5 bases). Trimming pared 5 bases from V and 7 bases from J, leaving 11 bases between. This CDR3 is built from 12 residues. Germline assignment: CDR1 KGHSH and CDR2 LQKENI. CDR3 region: CASSLRDGEAFF. The DNA for the CDR3 is TGTGCCAGCTCATTAAGGGACGGTGAAGCTTTCTTT.

This clone appeared a few times. The CDR3 DNA reads as TGTGCCAGCTCACTCCGGCAGGGGCCCTACGAGCAGTACTTC. Translated: CASSLRQGPYEQYF. J is TRBJ2-7 and V is TRBV18; tentative D call: TRBD1 (6 bases). Germline assignment: CDR1 KGHSH and CDR2 LQKENI. V lost 4 bases to trimming and J lost 2 bases, with 12 bases between them. This CDR3 is built from 14 residues.

V is TRBV10-3 and J is TRBJ2-1, with TRBD2 as a possible D gene (7 bases). Trimming stripped 8 bases from V and 0 bases from J, with 17 bases between. This CDR3 comprises 16 residues. The germline V gene has CDR1 ENHRY and CDR2 SYGVKD. CDR3 nucleotides: TGTGCCATCCAGCAGGTCCGGGGGGCCTCCTACAATGAGCAGTTCTTC. It translates to CAIQQVRGASYNEQFF.

This clone was picked up one time. The genes are TRBV2 and TRBJ1-2; D remains unclear. Germline CDR1 is SNHLY and CDR2 is FYNNEI. Trimming cost V 5 bases and J 3 bases, with 13 bases left between them. CDR3 length: 14 residues. The CDR3 DNA is TGTGCCAGCAGTCCCGAGGTACAGCACTATGGCTACACCTTC. The encoded protein is CASSPEVQHYGYTF. Based on the CDR3 plus reference TRBV2 and TRBJ1-2, the full variable domain is EPEVTQTPSHQVTQMGQEVILRCVPISNHLYFYWYRQILGQKVEFLVSFYNNEISEKSEIFDDQFSVERPDGSNFTLKIRSTKLEDSAMYFCASSPEVQHYGYTFGSGTRLTVV.

The chain carries TRBV27 and TRBJ1-4; 7 bases agree with TRBD1. Germline V gene lookup returns CDR1 MNHEY and CDR2 SMNVEV (reference sequence). This CDR3 is built from 18 residues. V trimming: 3 bases; J trimming: 0 bases; junction bases outside the gene matches: 10. The CDR3 loop reads CASSLTGFKTSTNEKLFF. CDR3 bases: TGTGCCAGCAGTTTGACAGGGTTTAAAACCTCAACTAATGAAAAACTGTTTTTT.

The chain combines TRBV18 with TRBJ1-1; D ambiguous. Trimming shortened V by 1 base and J by 3 bases, and 21 bases separated the two germline ends. CDR3 length: 18 amino acids. Germline CDR1 and CDR2: KGHSH and LQKENI. DNA for the CDR3: TGTGCCAGCTCACCACGTAGGGTAATGCGTTTCCGGGACACTGAAGCTTTCTTT. It codes for CASSPRRVMRFRDTEAFF. The full variable domain, rest sourced from reference TRBV18 and TRBJ1-1, is NAGVMQNPRHLVRRRGQEARLRCSPMKGHSHVYWYRQLPEEGLKFMVYLQKENIIDESGMPKERFSAEFPKEGPSILRIQQVVRGDSAAYFCASSPRRVMRFRDTEAFFGQGTRLTVV.

This clone was observed once. CDR3 sequence reads: CASSLQLAGWNEQFF. CDR3 in DNA: TGTGCCAGCAGCTTACAGCTAGCGGGATGGAATGAGCAGTTCTTC. V usage is TRBV5-4 and J usage is TRBJ2-1, with 9 bases that match TRBD2. The CDR3 spans 15 residues. Germline V gives CDR1 SGHNT, CDR2 YYREEE (reference sequence). V lost 2 bases, J lost 7 bases, and 7 bases stayed unmatched.

The chain combines TRBV28 with TRBJ2-5; TRBD2 is a possible D gene (6 bases). The germline V gene has CDR1 MDHEN and CDR2 SYDVKM. This CDR3 contains 16 residues. V was pared by 3 bases and J by 3 bases, with 17 bases between. The CDR3 DNA follows: TGTGCCAGCAGTTTTACGTTTGGGGGGAAAAAAGAGACCCAGTACTTC. Its translation is CASSFTFGGKKETQYF.

This chain connects TRBV19 to TRBJ2-5, with TRBD1 matching over 8 bases. The length of the CDR3 is 15 residues. Looked up from germline, CDR1 is LNHDA and CDR2 is SQIVND (reference sequence). V lost 7 bases to trimming and J lost 2 bases; unmatched junction nucleotides: 9. The CDR3 DNA sequence: TGTGCCAGTAATTACGGACAGGGAGTTCAAGAGACCCAGTACTTC. Protein product: CASNYGQGVQETQYF.

This chain connects TRBV6-5 to TRBJ1-1; no clear D. Germline V CDR1 and CDR2: MNHEY, SVGAGI. Trimming took off 0 bases at V and 0 bases at J, with 8 bases between the two ends. The CDR3 length is 15 residues. The CDR3 DNA follows: TGTGCCAGCAGTTACTCAGCCGTTATGAACACTGAAGCTTTCTTT. This gives the protein CASSYSAVMNTEAFF.

This chain uses TRBV5-1 with TRBJ2-2; the D is unclear. V lost 4 bases and J lost 6, with 10 bases in between. This CDR3 contains 13 residues. Germline V gives CDR1 SGHRS, CDR2 YFSETQ. The CDR3 loop is CASSPGIAGELFF. As DNA, the CDR3 is TGCGCCAGCAGCCCAGGAATCGCCGGGGAGCTGTTTTTT.

The chain combines TRBV3-1 (or the pseudogene TRBV3-2) with TRBJ2-2, with a tentative D call TRBD2 (6 bases). CDR3 size: 15 residues. Deletions cut 5 bases from V and 6 bases from J, with 16 bases between. CDR1 and CDR2 from the germline V gene are LGHDT and YNNKEL (reference sequence). The CDR3 loop is CASSSPGRYAGELFF. The CDR3 bases are TGTGCCAGCAGCTCCCCAGGGAGGTACGCCGGGGAGCTGTTTTTT.

This chain joins TRBV19 and TRBJ2-1; 9 positions match TRBD1. Unmatched junction bases numbered 13, after V lost 9 bases and J lost 4 bases. Germline V gene sequence: CDR1 LNHDA, CDR2 SQIVND (reference sequence). The CDR3 is 16 amino acids. The CDR3 region is CASNSQGAGRYNEQFF. Here the CDR3 DNA reads TGTGCCAGCAACTCACAGGGGGCCGGTAGATACAATGAGCAGTTCTTC.

The V call is TRBV19, the J call TRBJ2-1; 14 nucleotides agree with TRBD2. V shed 5 bases, J shed 5 bases, and the junction held 8 bases outside the gene matches. This CDR3 has 17 amino acids. Germline CDR1 LNHDA, CDR2 SQIVND (reference sequence). The CDR3 here is CASSVFGLAGGHNEQFF. CDR3 sequence (DNA): TGTGCCAGTAGTGTATTTGGACTAGCGGGGGGACACAATGAGCAGTTCTTC.

This clone was observed a few times. The chain employs TRBV19 and TRBJ2-6; TRBD1 might be the D (7 bases). V shed 5 bases and J shed 0 bases, with 14 bases lying between them. This CDR3 spans 17 amino acids. Germline CDR1 LNHDA, CDR2 SQIVND (reference sequence). DNA for the CDR3: TGTGCCAGTAGTGCATCAGGGGGGAGCTCTGGGGCCAACGTCCTGACTTTC. Translation gives CASSASGGSSGANVLTF.

The J gene is TRBJ2-7, the V gene TRBV2, with D perhaps being TRBD1 or TRBD2 (5 bases each). CDR1 and CDR2 (germline): SNHLY, FYNNEI. V lost 5 bases, J lost 1 base, and 18 bases lay in between. The CDR3 consists of 16 residues. CDR3 in DNA: TGTGCCAGCAGTCCAATCGGGGCTGAGGGATCCTACGAGCAGTACTTC. Its translation is CASSPIGAEGSYEQYF.

The J gene is TRBJ2-4, the V gene TRBV4-1; no firm D call. V was shortened by 0 bases and J by 1 base, with 10 bases between the two germline ends. The CDR3 consists of 16 residues. CDR1 is MGHRA and CDR2 is YSYEKL in the germline V gene. The CDR3 region is CASSQDLGDAKNIQYF. The DNA for the CDR3 is TGCGCCAGCAGCCAAGATTTAGGAGATGCCAAAAACATTCAGTACTTC.

The chain uses TRBV6-1 and TRBJ2-2, with 8 nucleotides matching TRBD1. The junction had 4 bases not matched to a gene; V was cut back by 3 bases and J by 4 bases. The CDR3 has 15 amino acids. Germline-derived CDR1 and CDR2 are MNHNS and SASEGT. CDR3 region: CASSDTGTGTGELFF. CDR3 coding DNA: TGTGCCAGCAGTGACACCGGGACAGGCACCGGGGAGCTGTTTTTT.

The chain uses TRBV5-1 and TRBJ1-1; TRBD1 is a possible D gene (6 bases). Trimming removed 0 bases at V and 4 bases at J, with 16 bases between. The CDR3 loop spans 16 amino acids. The V gene's germline CDR1 is SGHRS and CDR2 YFSETQ. Written as DNA, the CDR3 is TGCGCCAGCAGCTTGGGCTCAGGGGAGGAGGGCACTGAAGCTTTCTTT. This codes for CASSLGSGEEGTEAFF.